The TCR beta chain under discussion was sequenced for a study of T cell responses to AZD1222 COVID-19 vaccine. Assay used: immunoSEQ multiplex PCR; TCRdb lists only in-frame clones, some missing. This sample has around 99,000 clones, with approximately 90% found just once. About this clone itself: Antigen specificity is unknown.

Study-level findings and limits: The study found vaccine-associated CD4 TCRs spanning spike, dominant at 160-218 and 743-854. Once two AZD1222 doses were given, Spike-specific TCR breadth and depth went up. Donors in the cohort were predominantly white British and more often female, and clonal diversity was possibly underestimated. Reportedly, nearly half the spike-specific TCRs target unmutated variant regions.

Trimming shortened V by 1 base and J by 7 bases, and 8 bases separated the two germline ends. The length of the CDR3 is 13 residues. CDR1 is SNHLY and CDR2 is FYNNEI in the germline V gene. The starting material was peripheral blood, obtained on day 0 of AZD1222 vaccination. The rearrangement joins TRBV2 to TRBJ1-5; D gene unclear. This clonotype originated in an adult in good health. The CDR3 is CASSEGEDQPQHF. CDR3 bases: TGTGCCAGCAGTGAAGGGGAGGACCAGCCCCAGCATTTT.